This entry concerns a single T cell receptor beta chain. What it binds is not known. This entry comes from a study of OX40 agonist ivuxolimab in advanced cancers. Study-wide findings and caveats: The authors also found low normalized T-cell clonal expansion in some nonresponders. In general, CD8+ T cells held more expanded clones than CD4+ did, on average.

Here immunoSEQ multiplex PCR was the method, and the copy in TCRdb shows in-frame clones only, minus some. Here the sample spans about 40,000 clones, roughly 90% being singletons. The CDR3 totals 17 residues. CDR1 and CDR2 (germline): SEHNR, FQNEAQ (reference sequence). V was clipped by 1 base and J by 2 bases; unmatched bases: 10. The specimen comprised CD4+ or CD8+ T cells sorted from blood, sampled in a trial of the OX40 agonist ivuxolimab. The sequence was obtained from an adult with an advanced solid tumor such as melanoma, head and neck, liver or kidney cancer. The chain links TRBV7-9 to TRBJ2-5; 7 bases agree with TRBD1. The CDR3 loop reads CASSLGGGSVKQETQYF. The CDR3 region has the DNA TGTGCCAGCAGCTTAGGAGGGGGCTCGGTTAAACAAGAGACCCAGTACTTC.